This paragraph covers one T cell receptor (beta chain) sequence. One junction end does not reproduce the germline sequence, and a read error may be involved. This sample also contains other DNA sequences that code for the same CDR3. This entry belongs to a study of blood T cell repertoires in COVID-19. Study information: Acute and convalescent COVID-19 specimens originated in the United States, Italy and Spain. From T cells, B-cell-depleted T cells, or PBMCs came the material, which was cDNA or gDNA.

Germline values: CDR1 LGHDT, CDR2 YNNKEL (reference sequence). The CDR3 covers 15 residues. Original handling: Reference gene primer amplification gave estimated nucleated cell counts. Generated by immunoSEQ multiplex PCR, the TCRdb table keeps only in-frame clones and is missing some. V and J calls and clone size are given by that table; D and trimming were obtained from the DNA. The data hold more than 95,000 clones, with over 75% observed a single time. The rearrangement uses TRBV3-1 (or the pseudogene TRBV3-2) and TRBJ2-3; 11 bases align to TRBD2. The receptor was derived from a man aged 55 to 70 with acute or convalescent COVID-19. Material: peripheral blood. In DNA form, the CDR3 reads TGTGCCAGCAGCCCCCCGGGACTAGCGGCAGATACGCAATATTTT. This translates into CASSPPGLAADTQYF.